This TCR beta chain was captured in a study of T cells in Graves' hyperthyroidism and ophthalmopathy (dated by TCRdb to between 2018 and 2020). About the investigation overall: Peripheral blood samples were taken at the time of initial diagnosis, prior to any treatment. To identify distinguishing TCR V-J signatures, a discovery cohort of 90 to 100 patients was used, comprising 43 with Graves' ophthalmopathy and 57 with stable Graves' hyperthyroidism. The roughly 100 discovery patients were divided at random into training and test sets in a 7:3 ratio. Prospective prediction of ophthalmopathy was tested in an independent validation cohort consisting of about 19 hyperthyroidism patients and 17 patients who later progressed to ophthalmopathy. After sampling, hyperthyroidism patients received methimazole starting at 30 mg daily, and ophthalmopathy patients received high-dose intravenous methylprednisolone. In addition, the study compared T-cell repertoires in thyroid tissue and in blood from roughly six Graves' hyperthyroidism patients. The paper reports TCR Vbeta CDR3 sequencing of approximately 130 peripheral blood samples: 43 ophthalmopathy, around 80 hyperthyroidism and approximately 17 progressor patients. The investigation overall reported the following: During validation, the model predicted progression to ophthalmopathy a median of about 5.9 months ahead of onset, with almost 71% sensitivity and about 72% specificity. Blood samples also contained most of the expanded thyroid clonotypes (frequency above 0.001), which suggests that blood repertoires may reflect thyroid immune responses. In cross-validation, a model built on a 13 V-J signature told ophthalmopathy apart from stable hyperthyroidism with less than 90% sensitivity and around 81% specificity, and in testing the same model reached 80%/75%. Sample size was not statistically predetermined, and investigators were not blinded to group allocation.

This clonotype has more than one count but fewer than ten. Its antigen is still unknown. No quality values exist for individual bases; no much larger clone is one base distant. The CDR3 runs 16 residues from the cysteine to the phenylalanine. The only DNA kept is the CDR3, 48 bases in frame from the first base. CDR1 and CDR2, looked up from the germline V gene, are MNHNS and SASEGT. From V the trimming removes 10 bases and from J it removes 3 bases, while the gene matches leave 14 bases of the junction unaccounted for. Graves' hyperthyroidism was defined as stable when no progression to ophthalmopathy occurred over 18 months of follow-up. Hyperthyroidism patients were newly diagnosed, had a disease duration of under 2 months, and were aged 18 to 65 years. Any patient with an uncontrolled infection, another autoimmune disease, pregnancy or lactation was excluded. Clinical symptoms, serum thyroxine and TRAb, thyroid ultrasound, and orbital computed tomography formed the basis for the diagnoses. PBMCs were isolated from approximately 10 ml of fresh peripheral blood by Ficoll-Paque density gradient centrifugation. Trizol reagent was used to extract total RNA, and RNA quality was then checked on an Agilent 2100 Bioanalyzer.

Amplification of TCR beta CDR3 regions was carried out from RNA transcripts. For the first round of RT-PCR on the TCR CDR3, the HTBI primer set was used together with the Qiagen OneStep RT-PCR kit. Libraries were constructed in a second round of multiplex PCR, after which size selection and purification were carried out. Paired-end sequencing of the libraries was performed with 100 bp reads on an Illumina HiSeq2000. The published analysis was carried out like this. SOAPnuke was used to process the raw data, throwing out any read that contained adapters or uncalled bases, had a mean Phred below 15, or lacked an exact constant-primer or identifier match. High-quality paired reads were merged with COPE v1.2.5, and unique nucleotide sequences were defined as clonotypes. MiTCR v1.1 was used to align clonotypes to the IMGT TRBV, TRBD and TRBJ reference segments. Only V-J combinations with frequency above 0.0001, covering 99% to 99.2% of repertoires, were analysed. A TCS score was defined as the ratio between F50 (clonal expansion) and ExV (chaos), using BLOSUM62-based TCRdist between CDR3 peptides within each V-J. Welch's t-statistics and random forest reduced several hundred V-J features to under 15, which were used in a naive Bayes classifier (R e1071). The public reads were reprocessed in TCRdb via fastp at Q25 and MiXCR, keeping in-frame beta chains. Under each unique CDR3 protein, matching rows form one entry showing the most common genes and DNA. TCRdb assigned the V and J calls; the authors' analysis was not used. For this sample there are around 350,000 distinct CDR3 sequences; 25% appear just once. The ten most abundant clones make up about 70% of the sample.

Sequencing used blood. This receptor was identified in a man aged 50 to 59 with Graves' hyperthyroidism. The V gene is TRBV6-1 and the J gene is TRBJ2-3; 9 nucleotides in the junction match TRBD1. At the DNA level, the sequence is TGTGCCACCGCCGACTCACAGGGGGCGAGGACAGATACGCAGTATTTT. This is translated as CATADSQGARTDTQYF.